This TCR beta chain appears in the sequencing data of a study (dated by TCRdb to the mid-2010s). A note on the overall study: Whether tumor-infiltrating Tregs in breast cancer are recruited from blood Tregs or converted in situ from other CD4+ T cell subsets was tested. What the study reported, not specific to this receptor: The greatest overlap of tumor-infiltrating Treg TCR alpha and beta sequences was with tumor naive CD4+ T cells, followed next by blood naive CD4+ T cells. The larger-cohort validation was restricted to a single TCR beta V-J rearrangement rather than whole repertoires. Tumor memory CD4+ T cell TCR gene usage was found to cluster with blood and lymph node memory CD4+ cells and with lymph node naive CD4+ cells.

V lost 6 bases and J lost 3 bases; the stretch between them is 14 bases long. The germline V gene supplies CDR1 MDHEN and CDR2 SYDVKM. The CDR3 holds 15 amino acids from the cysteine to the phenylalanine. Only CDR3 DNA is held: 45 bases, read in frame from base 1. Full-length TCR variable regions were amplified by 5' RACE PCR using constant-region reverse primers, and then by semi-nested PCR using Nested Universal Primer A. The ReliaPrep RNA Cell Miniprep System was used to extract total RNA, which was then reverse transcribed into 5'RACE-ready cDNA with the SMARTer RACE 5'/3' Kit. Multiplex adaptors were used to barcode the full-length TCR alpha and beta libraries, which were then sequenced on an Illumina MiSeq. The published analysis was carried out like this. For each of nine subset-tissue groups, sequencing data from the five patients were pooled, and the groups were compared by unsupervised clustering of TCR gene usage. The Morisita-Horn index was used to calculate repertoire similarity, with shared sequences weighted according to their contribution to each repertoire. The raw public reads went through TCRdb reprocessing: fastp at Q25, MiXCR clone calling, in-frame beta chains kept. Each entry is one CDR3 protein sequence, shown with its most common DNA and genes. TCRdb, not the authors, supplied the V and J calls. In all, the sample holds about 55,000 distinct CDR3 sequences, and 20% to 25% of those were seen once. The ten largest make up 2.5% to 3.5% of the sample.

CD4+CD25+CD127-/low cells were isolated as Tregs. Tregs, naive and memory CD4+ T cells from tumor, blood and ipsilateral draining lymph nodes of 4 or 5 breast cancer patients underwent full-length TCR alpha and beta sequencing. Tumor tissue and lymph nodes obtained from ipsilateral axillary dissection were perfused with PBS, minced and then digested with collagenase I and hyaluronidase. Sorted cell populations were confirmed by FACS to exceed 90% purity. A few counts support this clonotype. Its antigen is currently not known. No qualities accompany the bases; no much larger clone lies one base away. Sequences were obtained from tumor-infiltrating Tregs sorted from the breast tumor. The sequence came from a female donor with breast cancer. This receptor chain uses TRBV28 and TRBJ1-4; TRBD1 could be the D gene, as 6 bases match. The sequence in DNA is TGTGCCAGCAGCACCCCCGGGACACCTAATGAAAAACTGTTTTTT. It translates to CASSTPGTPNEKLFF.